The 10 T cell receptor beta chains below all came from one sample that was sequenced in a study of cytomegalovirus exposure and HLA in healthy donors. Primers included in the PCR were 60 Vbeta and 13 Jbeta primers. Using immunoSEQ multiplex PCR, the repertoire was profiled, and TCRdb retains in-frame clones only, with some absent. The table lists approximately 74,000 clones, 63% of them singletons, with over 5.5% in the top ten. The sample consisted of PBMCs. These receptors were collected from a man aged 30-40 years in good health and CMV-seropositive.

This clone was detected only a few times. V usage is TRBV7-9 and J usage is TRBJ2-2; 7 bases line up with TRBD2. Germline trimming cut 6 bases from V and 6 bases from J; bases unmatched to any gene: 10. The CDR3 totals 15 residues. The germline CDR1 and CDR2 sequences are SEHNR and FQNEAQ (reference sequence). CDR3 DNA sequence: TGTGCCAGCAGTCCACTAGCGCCCAGGGCCGGGGAGCTGTTTTTT. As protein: CASSPLAPRAGELFF.

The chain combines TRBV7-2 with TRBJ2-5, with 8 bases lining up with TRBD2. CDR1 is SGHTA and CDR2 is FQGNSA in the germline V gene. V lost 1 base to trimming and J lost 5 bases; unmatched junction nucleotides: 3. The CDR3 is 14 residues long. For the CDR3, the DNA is TGTGCCAGCAGCTTAGGGGGACTAGGGGAGACCCAGTACTTC. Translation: CASSLGGLGETQYF.

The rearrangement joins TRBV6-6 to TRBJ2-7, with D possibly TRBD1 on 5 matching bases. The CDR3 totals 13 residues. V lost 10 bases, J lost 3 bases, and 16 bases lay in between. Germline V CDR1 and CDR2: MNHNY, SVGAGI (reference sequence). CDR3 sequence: CATQQEQSYEQYF. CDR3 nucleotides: TGTGCCACCCAACAGGAGCAAAGCTACGAGCAGTACTTC.

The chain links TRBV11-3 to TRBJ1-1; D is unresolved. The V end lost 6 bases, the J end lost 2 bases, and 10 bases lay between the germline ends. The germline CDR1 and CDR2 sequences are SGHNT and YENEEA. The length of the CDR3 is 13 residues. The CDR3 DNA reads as TGTGCCAGCAGTCGACTGATAAACACTGAAGCTTTCTTT. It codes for CASSRLINTEAFF.

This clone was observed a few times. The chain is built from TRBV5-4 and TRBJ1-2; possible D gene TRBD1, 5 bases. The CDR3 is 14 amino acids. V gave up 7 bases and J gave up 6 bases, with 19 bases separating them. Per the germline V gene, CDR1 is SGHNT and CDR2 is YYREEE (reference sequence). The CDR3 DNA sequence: TGTGCCAGCCGACCGGGGGACGGGTGGGATGGCTACACCTTC. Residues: CASRPGDGWDGYTF.

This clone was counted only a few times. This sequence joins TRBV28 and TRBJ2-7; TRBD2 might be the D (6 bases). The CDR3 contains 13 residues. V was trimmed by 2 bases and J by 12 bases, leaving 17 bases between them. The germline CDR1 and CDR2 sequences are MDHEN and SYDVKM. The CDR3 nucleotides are TGTGCCAGCAGTTTAACTACAGGAGGGCGGGGGTACTTC. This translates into CASSLTTGGRGYF.

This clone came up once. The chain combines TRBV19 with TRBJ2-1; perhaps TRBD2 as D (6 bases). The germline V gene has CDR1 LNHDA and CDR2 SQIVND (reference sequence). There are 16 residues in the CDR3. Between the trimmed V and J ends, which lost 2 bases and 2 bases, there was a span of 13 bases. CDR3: CASSILAGPTYNEQFF. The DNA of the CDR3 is TGTGCCAGTAGTATACTCGCGGGACCTACCTACAATGAGCAGTTCTTC.

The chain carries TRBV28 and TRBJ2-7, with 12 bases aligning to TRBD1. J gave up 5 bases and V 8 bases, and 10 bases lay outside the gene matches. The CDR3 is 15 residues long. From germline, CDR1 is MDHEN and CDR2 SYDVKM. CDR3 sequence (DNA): TGTGCCAGCGGGACAGGGGGCGTCCTTGTGCACGAGCAGTACTTC. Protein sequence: CASGTGGVLVHEQYF.

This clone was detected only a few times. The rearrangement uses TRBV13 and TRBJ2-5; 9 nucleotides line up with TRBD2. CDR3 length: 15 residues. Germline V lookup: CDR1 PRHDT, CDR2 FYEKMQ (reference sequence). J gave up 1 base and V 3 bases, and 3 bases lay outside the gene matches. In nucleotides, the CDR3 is TGTGCCAGCAGCTTTCCGGGACTAGCCCAAGAGACCCAGTACTTC. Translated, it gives CASSFPGLAQETQYF.

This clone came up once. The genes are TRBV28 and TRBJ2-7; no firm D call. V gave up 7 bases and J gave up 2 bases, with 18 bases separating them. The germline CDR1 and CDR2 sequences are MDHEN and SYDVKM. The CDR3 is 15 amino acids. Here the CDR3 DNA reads TGTGCCAGCACCCCGACCGGGTTCCTAACCTACGAGCAGTACTTC. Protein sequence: CASTPTGFLTYEQYF.